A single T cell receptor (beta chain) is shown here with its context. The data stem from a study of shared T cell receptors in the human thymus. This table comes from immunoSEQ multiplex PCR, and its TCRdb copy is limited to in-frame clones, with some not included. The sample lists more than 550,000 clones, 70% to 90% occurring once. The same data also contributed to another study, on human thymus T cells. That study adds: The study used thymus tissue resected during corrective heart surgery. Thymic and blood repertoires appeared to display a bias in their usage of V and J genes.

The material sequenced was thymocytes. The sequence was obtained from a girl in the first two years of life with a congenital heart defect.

CDR3 coding DNA: TGTGCCAGCAGTTCTTTAAGACTAGCGGAATACGAGCAGTACTTC. Translated: CASSSLRLAEYEQYF. The chain is built from TRBV28 and TRBJ2-7; 9 bases align to TRBD2. J lost 4 bases, V lost 4 bases, and 8 bases had no gene match. Per germline, CDR1 MDHEN and CDR2 SYDVKM. CDR3 length: 15 residues.